One and the same sample provided the 23 T cell receptor beta chains below, sequenced in a study of low-dose radiotherapy and immunotherapy resistance in tumors. Time point: before trial treatment. TRAV and TRBV primers primed cDNA for both TCRalpha and TCRbeta. Over approximately 20 PCR cycles, TCRs were amplified from a constant-region primer and V-primer adapter. In TCRdb, the reads were re-called with MiXCR into one record per CDR3 protein. The table lists around 69,000 distinct CDR3 sequences, around 32% of them singletons. The material was PBMCs, obtained before treatment. Receptor source: a female donor with ovarian cancer.

The rearrangement joins TRBV10-3 to TRBJ2-1, with TRBD2 matching over 8 bases. J lost 9 bases, V lost 2 bases, and 9 bases had no gene match. From germline, CDR1 is ENHRY and CDR2 SYGVKD. CDR3 length equals 15 residues. CDR3 nucleotides: TGTGCCATCAGTGAGGGCAGCGGGAGAATGGGTGAGCAGTTCTTC. It specifies CAISEGSGRMGEQFF.

This clonotype was found many times. The CDR3 loop is CASSKGAPRAEKLFF. As DNA, the CDR3 is TGTGCCAGCAGCAAAGGGGCCCCCCGAGCGGAAAAACTGTTTTTT. The chain couples TRBV12-3 or TRBV12-4 to TRBJ1-4, with D maybe TRBD1 (5 bases). The CDR3 is made up of 15 amino acids. The germline V and J ends were trimmed by 6 bases and 8 bases, with 19 bases remaining between them.

This clonotype was seen only a few times. This chain connects TRBV6-2 or TRBV6-3 to TRBJ2-2; 13 bases map to TRBD2. CDR1 and CDR2 (germline): MNHEY, SVGEGT. The CDR3 loop spans 17 amino acids. Unmatched junction bases numbered 7, after V lost 6 bases and J lost 3 bases. The CDR3 reads CASRNGLAGAHTGELFF. The DNA of the CDR3 is TGTGCCAGCAGAAACGGACTAGCGGGGGCACACACCGGGGAGCTGTTTTTT.

V gene TRBV25-1 combines with J gene TRBJ1-5, with TRBD1 as a possible D gene (5 bases). The CDR3 spans 19 residues. Looked up from germline, CDR1 is MGHDK and CDR2 is SYGVNS. Trimming left V 3 bases short and J 0 bases short, with 21 bases between. The CDR3 reads CASSDQGERRCNSNQPQHF. CDR3 bases: TGTGCCAGCAGTGACCAGGGCGAAAGGCGTTGTAATAGCAATCAGCCCCAGCATTTT.

This clonotype was counted many times. V and J are TRBV19 and TRBJ2-7, with D unclear. There are 13 residues in the CDR3. V lost 7 bases and J lost 1, with 11 bases in between. Germline CDR1 and CDR2: LNHDA and SQIVND (reference sequence). The chain's CDR3 is CASTNAGSYEQYF. The DNA of the CDR3 is TGTGCCAGTACGAACGCAGGTTCCTACGAGCAGTACTTC. Supplemented by reference TRBV19 and TRBJ2-7, the full variable domain reads DGGITQSPKYLFRKEGQNVTLSCEQNLNHDAMYWYRQDPGQGLRLIYYSQIVNDFQKGDIAEGYSVSREKKESFPLTVTSAQKNPTAFYLCASTNAGSYEQYFGPGTRLTVT.

Ten or more counts support this clonotype. The V gene is TRBV5-3, the J gene TRBJ2-2, with D hard to call. TRBV5-3 is known as an ORF, though its function is uncertain. The CDR3 extends over 14 amino acids. Trimming stripped 3 bases from V and 6 bases from J, with 12 bases between. The CDR3 DNA is TGTGCCAGAAGCTCGCGGCGCCCACCCGGGGAGCTGTTTTTT. Its translation is CARSSRRPPGELFF.

V and J are TRBV15 and TRBJ1-4; 7 positions agree with TRBD1. CDR1 is LNHNV, CDR2 YYDKDF, per germline (reference sequence). After removal of 5 bases from V and 4 bases from J, the junction contained 7 bases not matched to a gene. The CDR3 is made up of 15 amino acids. Here the CDR3 reads CATSVTGVNNEKLFF. DNA for the CDR3: TGTGCCACCAGCGTAACAGGGGTCAATAATGAAAAACTGTTTTTT. Complete variable domain (other parts from reference TRBV15 and TRBJ1-4): DAMVIQNPRYQVTQFGKPVTLSCSQTLNHNVMYWYQQKSSQAPKLLFHYYDKDFNNEADTPDNFQSRRPNTSFCFLDIRSPGLGDTAMYLCATSVTGVNNEKLFFGSGTQLSVL.

This clonotype was seen repeatedly, ten times or more. The chain links TRBV20-1 to TRBJ2-2; 12 nucleotides line up with TRBD2. V lost 5 bases and J lost 0; bases outside the gene matches: 25. The CDR3 loop spans 23 amino acids. The germline CDR1 and CDR2 sequences are DFQATT and SNEGSKA (reference sequence). Here the CDR3 DNA reads TGCAGTGCTCCGCCCCTGCCGGGGTCTAGCGGGGGGGACACAGTTTCGAACACCGGGGAGCTGTTTTTT. This encodes CSAPPLPGSSGGDTVSNTGELFF.

In its sample, this clonotype was seen many times. This chain connects TRBV4-1 to TRBJ2-2; no definite D call. V shed 4 bases and J shed 6 bases, with 15 bases lying between them. Germline V lookup: CDR1 MGHRA, CDR2 YSYEKL. CDR3 length equals 15 residues. CDR3 in DNA: TGCGCCAGCAGCCGCCCCTGGGCAGAGGCCGGGGAGCTGTTTTTT. It is translated as CASSRPWAEAGELFF.

The rearrangement links TRBV19 to TRBJ2-2; the D gene is possibly TRBD2 (5 bases). CDR1 is LNHDA and CDR2 is SQIVND in the germline V gene (reference sequence). This CDR3 is 16 amino acids long. V lost 4 bases to trimming and J lost 0 bases, with 12 bases between them. DNA for the CDR3: TGTGCCAGTAGTACCCGTTTGCGGGCGAACACCGGGGAGCTGTTTTTT. Its protein product is CASSTRLRANTGELFF. The full variable domain, rest sourced from reference TRBV19 and TRBJ2-2, is DGGITQSPKYLFRKEGQNVTLSCEQNLNHDAMYWYRQDPGQGLRLIYYSQIVNDFQKGDIAEGYSVSREKKESFPLTVTSAQKNPTAFYLCASSTRLRANTGELFFGEGSRLTVL.

On this clonotype itself: The DNA is left out, because the CDR3 cannot be placed on it with certainty; the CDR3 is given as TCRdb lists it. J is TRBJ2-2 and V is TRBV24-1; TRBD1 was called by the table and not checked on the DNA. CDR1 is KGHDR and CDR2 is SFDVKD in the germline V gene. The CDR3 extends over 18 residues, inclusive of both ends. The CDR3 protein is CATSDPRQNTGELFFFFF.

Note on this clonotype: A read error is the likely source, as a far larger clone sits one nucleotide away. The chain joins TRBV6-1 to TRBJ1-1; D is undetermined. The CDR3 is 15 residues long. Germline V lookup: CDR1 MNHNS, CDR2 SASEGT. CDR3 DNA: TGTGCCAGCAGTTACGCTGCCCACCGGAACGCTGAAGCTTTCTTT. Encoded protein: CASSYAAHRNAEAFF.

This clonotype is medium-sized (0.01 to 0.1%) in the sample. At one end the junction does not follow the germline gene, possibly because of a read error. The chain recombines TRBV5-1 with TRBJ1-2, with 7 bases identical to TRBD1. Germline CDR1 reads SGHRS; CDR2 reads YFSETQ. The CDR3 has 13 amino acids. The CDR3 loop reads CASSIEGAGGYTF. Written as DNA, the CDR3 is TGTGCCAGCAGCATCGAGGGGGCTGGTGGCTACACCTTC.

Comment on this clonotype: Compared with germline, one end of the junction differs, possibly owing to a read error. The CDR3 here is CAISGPDHGYTF. CDR3 DNA: TGTGCGATCAGTGGTCCGGACCATGGCTACACCTTC. The rearrangement uses TRBV10-3 and TRBJ1-2, with no clear D. Per the germline V gene, CDR1 is ENHRY and CDR2 is SYGVKD. The CDR3 totals 12 residues.

Many counts were recorded for this clonotype. The V gene is TRBV11-2, the J gene TRBJ2-2; D might be TRBD1 (6 bases). CDR3 length equals 13 residues. Germline lookup yields CDR1 SGHAT and CDR2 FQNNGV. V was cut by 3 bases and J by 6 bases, with 8 bases left in between. The CDR3 region is CASSFQGSGELFF. As DNA, the CDR3 is TGTGCCAGCAGCTTCCAGGGGTCCGGGGAGCTGTTTTTT.

The chain joins TRBV5-4 to TRBJ2-1; 9 bases agree with TRBD2. This CDR3 contains 15 residues. The J segment lost 8 bases and the V segment lost 1 base, leaving 7 bases of the junction unmatched. Germline values: CDR1 SGHNT, CDR2 YYREEE (reference sequence). CDR3: CASSLRGGGVHEQFF. The CDR3 region has the DNA TGTGCCAGCAGCTTGAGGGGCGGGGGGGTCCATGAGCAGTTCTTC.

The chain links TRBV11-2 to TRBJ2-2; D gene unclear. The CDR3 consists of 14 residues. From germline, CDR1 is SGHAT and CDR2 FQNNGV. Between the trimmed V and J ends, which lost 1 base and 5 bases, there was a span of 8 bases. The DNA for the CDR3 is TGTGCCAGCAGCTTAGTCCGTGAGACCGGGGAGCTGTTTTTT. Its translation: CASSLVRETGELFF.

This clonotype occurred many times. This sequence joins TRBV4-1 and TRBJ2-1; D could derive from TRBD1 or TRBD2 (5 bases each). CDR3 length: 16 amino acids. Trimming took 3 bases from V and 5 from J, leaving 17 bases between them. CDR1 and CDR2 from the germline V gene are MGHRA and YSYEKL. The CDR3 DNA reads TGCGCCAGCAGCCAGGAACACCGGGGCCCAGACAATGAGCAGTTCTTC. Its translation: CASSQEHRGPDNEQFF.

This clonotype was counted ten times or more. The chain recombines TRBV30 with TRBJ2-2, with 10 bases that match TRBD1. With V trimmed by 2 bases and J by 1 base, 7 bases remained unmatched. The CDR3 totals 17 residues. The germline V gene encodes CDR1 GTSNPN and CDR2 SVGIG (reference sequence). The CDR3 is CAWSIRQGARNTGELFF. The CDR3 DNA reads TGTGCCTGGAGTATCCGACAGGGGGCACGGAACACCGGGGAGCTGTTTTTT.

By proportion, this clonotype is medium-sized. The chain couples TRBV11-2 to TRBJ2-7; 7 bases match TRBD2. V lost 1 base to trimming and J lost 5 bases; unmatched junction nucleotides: 8. This CDR3 has 15 residues. Germline CDR1 and CDR2: SGHAT and FQNNGV. DNA for the CDR3: TGTGCCAGCAGCTTAGGTCGTGCGGGAGATCACGAGCAGTACTTC. Translating gives CASSLGRAGDHEQYF.

This clonotype was seen only a few times. The chain couples TRBV21-1 to TRBJ2-7; the table gives TRBD2 as D, unverified against the DNA. TRBV21-1 is a recognized pseudogene. CDR3 size: 19 residues. The DNA of the CDR3 is TGTGCCAGCAGCAATAAGTGTCGGACTAGCGGGTTGAGCTCCTACGAGCAGTACTTC. This sequence encodes CASSNKCRTSGLSSYEQYF.

At least ten counts were recorded for this clonotype. The chain is built from TRBV19 and TRBJ2-7; TRBD1 matches at 7 bases. The germline CDR1 and CDR2 sequences are LNHDA and SQIVND (reference sequence). This CDR3 has 14 residues. Losses at the gene ends were 6 bases for V and 2 bases for J; bases not matched to a gene: 7. The CDR3 coding sequence is TGTGCCAGTAGCCGCAGGGGGAGCCCCTACGAGCAGTACTTC. Encoded protein: CASSRRGSPYEQYF.

For this clonotype: A read error likely explains this, since a far larger clone differs by one base. This chain uses TRBV29-1 with TRBJ2-5, with D possibly matching TRBD1 (6 bases). Germline V gene lookup returns CDR1 SQVTM and CDR2 ANQGSEA. V lost 6 bases, J lost 11 bases, and 34 bases lay in between. This CDR3 has 17 residues. The CDR3 sequence is CSVRILKTGLVSNEQYF. The CDR3 nucleotides read TGCAGCGTCAGAATCCTAAAGACAGGCCTTGTGAGCAATGAGCAGTACTTC.